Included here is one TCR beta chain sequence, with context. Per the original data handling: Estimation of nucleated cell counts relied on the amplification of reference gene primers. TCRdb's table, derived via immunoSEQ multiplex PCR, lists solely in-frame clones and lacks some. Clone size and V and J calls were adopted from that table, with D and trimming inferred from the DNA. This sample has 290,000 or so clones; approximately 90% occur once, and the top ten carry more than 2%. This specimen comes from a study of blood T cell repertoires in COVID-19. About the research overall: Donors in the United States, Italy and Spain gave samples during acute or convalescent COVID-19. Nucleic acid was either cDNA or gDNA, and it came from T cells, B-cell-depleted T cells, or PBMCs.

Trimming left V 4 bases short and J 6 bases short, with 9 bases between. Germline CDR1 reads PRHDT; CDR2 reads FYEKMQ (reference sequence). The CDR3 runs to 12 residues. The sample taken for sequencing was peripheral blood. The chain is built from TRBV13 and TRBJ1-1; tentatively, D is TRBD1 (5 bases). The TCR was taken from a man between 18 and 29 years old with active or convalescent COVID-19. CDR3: CASSYDSPEAFF. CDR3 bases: TGTGCCAGCAGCTATGACAGTCCTGAAGCTTTCTTT.